This T cell receptor (beta chain) derives from a study of T cell repertoires in urothelial bladder cancer (dated by TCRdb to between 2018 and 2021). For context, the study as a whole: Clinical stages of the roughly twelve resected lesions were three cT0, three cTa, three cT1 and three cT2 or greater. The study compared clonality of the TCR repertoire in bladder tumors against clonality in benign bladder inflammation. Twelve patients with bladder lesions who were undergoing transurethral resection were prospectively identified. Over 9 resected bladder lesions were studied, comprising urothelial carcinoma (UC+) and benign (UC-) specimens.

Measured from the cysteine to the phenylalanine, the CDR3 is 13 residues long. Only CDR3 DNA is held: 39 bases, read in frame from base 1. Trimming removed 2 bases from V and 7 bases from J, leaving 13 bases between the germline ends. CDR1 and CDR2, looked up from the germline V gene, are SGHRS and YFSETQ. Specimens of bladder lesions were obtained during transurethral resection and kept at -80C. DNA was isolated from bladder specimens obtained during transurethral resection. Broader findings and caveats from the paper: The median percentage of tumor infiltrating lymphocytes was 1.5% to 2.5% in carcinoma specimens and approximately 11% in benign specimens. In carcinoma specimens a single T-cell clone made up as much as 17% of infiltrating lymphocytes, compared with around 1.8% in benign specimens. Urothelial carcinoma specimens had fewer T cells than benign specimens, with medians of about 5,400 and 25,000.

The TCR beta chain CDR3 region was sequenced with the immunoSEQ assay. In the source study's methods: For each specimen, T-cell fraction, clonal dominance and maximum TCR clone frequency were calculated. This immuneACCESS table, as held by TCRdb, lists in-frame sequences with V and J called but not all clones. Of the missing ones, under half trace to an unresolved V gene in checked studies; the others have no known cause. V and J calls and clone size are as listed in that table; D and trimming were resolved from the DNA. The table for this sample lists 5,000 to 6,500 clones; 70% to 80% of them were counted only once. The ten top clones hold 10% to 15% of the sample. Comments on this clone: No cognate antigen has been identified for it. The record has no base qualities; no much larger clone is one base away.

Rearrangement joined TRBV5-1 to TRBJ2-7; the D gene is unclear. Input material: tumor-infiltrating cells from bladder cancer. This clonotype was sampled from a human donor with urothelial carcinoma. The nucleotide sequence reads TGCGCCAGCAGCTTAATCCCCCAGAATGAGCAGTACTTC. It translates to CASSLIPQNEQYF.